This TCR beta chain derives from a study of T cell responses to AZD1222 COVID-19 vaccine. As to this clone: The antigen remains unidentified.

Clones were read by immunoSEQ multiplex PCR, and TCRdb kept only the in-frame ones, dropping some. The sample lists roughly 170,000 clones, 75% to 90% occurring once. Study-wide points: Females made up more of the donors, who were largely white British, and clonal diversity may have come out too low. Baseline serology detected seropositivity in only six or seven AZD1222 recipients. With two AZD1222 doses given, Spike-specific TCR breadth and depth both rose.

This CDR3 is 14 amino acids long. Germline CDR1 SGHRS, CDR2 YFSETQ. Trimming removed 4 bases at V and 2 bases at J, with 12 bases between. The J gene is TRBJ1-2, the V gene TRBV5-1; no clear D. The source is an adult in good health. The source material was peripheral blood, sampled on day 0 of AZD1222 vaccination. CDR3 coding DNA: TGCGCCAGCAGCCCTCACCCTGGGAACTATGGCTACACCTTC. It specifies CASSPHPGNYGYTF.